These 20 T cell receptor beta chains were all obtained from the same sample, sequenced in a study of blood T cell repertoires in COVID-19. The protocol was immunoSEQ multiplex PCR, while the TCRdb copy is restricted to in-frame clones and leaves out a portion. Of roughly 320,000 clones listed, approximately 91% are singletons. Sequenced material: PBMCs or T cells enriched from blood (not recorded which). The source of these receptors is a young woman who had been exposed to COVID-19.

The CDR3 loop reads CASSYTGVKNIQYF. DNA for the CDR3: TGTGCCAGCAGCTACACAGGGGTGAAAAACATTCAGTACTTC. V usage is TRBV7-2 and J usage is TRBJ2-4; 7 positions match TRBD1. CDR1 and CDR2 (germline): SGHTA, FQGNSA. There are 14 residues in the CDR3. V dropped 4 bases and J dropped 4; count of bases not matched to a gene: 4.

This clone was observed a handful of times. The chain's CDR3 is CASSAGTSGMNQETQYF. The CDR3 bases are TGTGCCAGCAGTGCCGGGACTAGCGGAATGAACCAAGAGACCCAGTACTTC. The V and J genes are TRBV25-1 and TRBJ2-5; 11 bases are a match to TRBD2. The CDR3 sequence is 17 residues long. V lost 4 bases, J lost 0 bases, and 7 bases stayed unmatched. Germline V gene sequence: CDR1 MGHDK, CDR2 SYGVNS.

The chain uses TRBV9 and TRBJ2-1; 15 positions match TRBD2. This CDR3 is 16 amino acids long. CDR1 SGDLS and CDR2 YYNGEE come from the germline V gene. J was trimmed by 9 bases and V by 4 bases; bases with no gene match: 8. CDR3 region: CASSFGLAGGLSEQFF. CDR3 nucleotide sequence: TGTGCCAGCAGCTTCGGACTAGCGGGGGGGCTAAGTGAGCAGTTCTTC. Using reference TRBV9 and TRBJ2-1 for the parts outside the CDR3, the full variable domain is DSGVTQTPKHLITATGQRVTLRCSPRSGDLSVYWYQQSLDQGLQFLIQYYNGEERAKGNILERFSAQQFPDLHSELNLSSLELGDSALYFCASSFGLAGGLSEQFFGPGTRLTVL.

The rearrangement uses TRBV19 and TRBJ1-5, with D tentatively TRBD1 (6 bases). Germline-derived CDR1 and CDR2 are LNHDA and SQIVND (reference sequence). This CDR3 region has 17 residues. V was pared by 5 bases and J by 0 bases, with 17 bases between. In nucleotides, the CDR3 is TGTGCCAGTAGTGCGACCGGGACACTATATAGCAATCAGCCCCAGCATTTT. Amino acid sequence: CASSATGTLYSNQPQHF.

For the CDR3, the DNA is TGTGCCAGCAGCTTTAGCGGGGGGTTCTACACCTTC. This encodes CASSFSGGFYTF. The rearrangement links TRBV9 to TRBJ1-2, with D tentatively TRBD1 (5 bases). V lost 4 bases to trimming and J lost 10 bases, with 14 bases between them. Germline V CDR1 and CDR2: SGDLS, YYNGEE. CDR3 size: 12 residues.

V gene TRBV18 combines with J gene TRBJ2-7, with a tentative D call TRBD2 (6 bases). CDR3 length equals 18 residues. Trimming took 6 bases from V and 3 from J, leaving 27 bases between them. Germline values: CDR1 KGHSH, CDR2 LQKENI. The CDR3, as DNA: TGTGCCAGCTCTCTTAGATTTTCCTCGGGGACTCCGAACTACGAGCAGTACTTC. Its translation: CASSLRFSSGTPNYEQYF.

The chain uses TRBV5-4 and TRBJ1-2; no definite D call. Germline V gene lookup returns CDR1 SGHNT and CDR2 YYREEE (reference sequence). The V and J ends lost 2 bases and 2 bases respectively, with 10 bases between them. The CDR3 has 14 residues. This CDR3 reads CASSFWAGNYGYTF. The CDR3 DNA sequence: TGTGCCAGCAGCTTTTGGGCAGGAAACTATGGCTACACCTTC. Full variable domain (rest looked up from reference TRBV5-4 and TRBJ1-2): ETGVTQSPTHLIKTRGQQVTLRCSSQSGHNTVSWYQQALGQGPQFIFQYYREEENGRGNFPPRFSGLQFPNYSSELNVNALELDDSALYLCASSFWAGNYGYTFGSGTRLTVV.

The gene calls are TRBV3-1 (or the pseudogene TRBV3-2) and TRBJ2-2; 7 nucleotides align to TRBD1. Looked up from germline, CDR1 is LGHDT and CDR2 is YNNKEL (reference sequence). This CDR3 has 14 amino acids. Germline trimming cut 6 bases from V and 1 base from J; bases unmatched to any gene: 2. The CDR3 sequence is CASRNRGNTGELFF. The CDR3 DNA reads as TGTGCCAGCAGGAACAGGGGGAACACCGGGGAGCTGTTTTTT.

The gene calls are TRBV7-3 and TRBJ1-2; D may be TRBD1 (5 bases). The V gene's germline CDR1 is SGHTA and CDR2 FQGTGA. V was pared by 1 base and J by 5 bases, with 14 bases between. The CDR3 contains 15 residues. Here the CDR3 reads CASSLNAQTVYGYTF. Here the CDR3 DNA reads TGTGCCAGCAGCTTAAATGCCCAGACAGTATATGGCTACACCTTC.

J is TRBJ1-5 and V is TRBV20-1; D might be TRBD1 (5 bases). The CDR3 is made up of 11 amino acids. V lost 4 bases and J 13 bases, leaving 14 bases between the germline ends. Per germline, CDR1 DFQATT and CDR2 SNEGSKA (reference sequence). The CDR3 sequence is CSAKNRLLQHF. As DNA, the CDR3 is TGCAGTGCTAAAAACAGGTTGCTTCAGCATTTT.

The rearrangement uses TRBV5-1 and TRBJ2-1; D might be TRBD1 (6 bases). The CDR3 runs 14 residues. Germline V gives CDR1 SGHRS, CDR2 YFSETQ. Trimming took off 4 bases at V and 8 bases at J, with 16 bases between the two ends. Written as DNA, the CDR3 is TGCGCCAGCAGCATACAGGGCACTTTCTATGAGCAGTTCTTC. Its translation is CASSIQGTFYEQFF.

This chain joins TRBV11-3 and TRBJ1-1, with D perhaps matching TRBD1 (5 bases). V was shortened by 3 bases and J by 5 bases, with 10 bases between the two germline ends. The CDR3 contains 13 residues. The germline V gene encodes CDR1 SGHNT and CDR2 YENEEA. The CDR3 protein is CASSFQGGTEAFF. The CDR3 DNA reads TGTGCCAGCAGCTTCCAGGGAGGGACTGAAGCTTTCTTT.

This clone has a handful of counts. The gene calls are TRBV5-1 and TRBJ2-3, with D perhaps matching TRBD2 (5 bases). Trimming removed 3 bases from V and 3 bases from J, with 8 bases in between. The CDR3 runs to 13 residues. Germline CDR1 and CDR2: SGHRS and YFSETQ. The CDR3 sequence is CASSSIATDTQYF. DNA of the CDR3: TGCGCCAGCAGCTCAATAGCGACAGATACGCAGTATTTT. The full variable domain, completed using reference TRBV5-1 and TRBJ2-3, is KAGVTQTPRYLIKTRGQQVTLSCSPISGHRSVSWYQQTPGQGLQFLFEYFSETQRNKGNFPGRFSGRQFSNSRSEMNVSTLELGDSALYLCASSSIATDTQYFGPGTRLTVL.

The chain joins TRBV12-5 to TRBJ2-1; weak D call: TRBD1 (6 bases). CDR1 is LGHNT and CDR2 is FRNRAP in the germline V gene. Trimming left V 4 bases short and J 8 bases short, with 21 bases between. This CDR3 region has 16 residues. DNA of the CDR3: TGTGCTAGTGGTTCCCGACTAATACAGGGTAGCGATGAGCAGTTCTTC. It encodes CASGSRLIQGSDEQFF.

CDR3 in DNA: TGTGCCAGCAGTTACTCGAAGTCGGGGTCTGAGACCCAGTACTTC. It is translated as CASSYSKSGSETQYF. V usage is TRBV6-2 or TRBV6-3 and J usage is TRBJ2-5; possibly TRBD2 for D (5 bases). CDR3 length: 15 residues. CDR1 and CDR2 from the germline V gene are MNHEY and SVGEGT. V lost 0 bases and J lost 5, with 13 bases in between.

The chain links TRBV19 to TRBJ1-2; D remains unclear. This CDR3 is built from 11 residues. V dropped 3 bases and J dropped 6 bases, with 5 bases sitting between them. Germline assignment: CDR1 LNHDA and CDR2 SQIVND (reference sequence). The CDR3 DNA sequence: TGTGCCAGTAGTATTCAGGATGGCTACACCTTC. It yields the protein CASSIQDGYTF.

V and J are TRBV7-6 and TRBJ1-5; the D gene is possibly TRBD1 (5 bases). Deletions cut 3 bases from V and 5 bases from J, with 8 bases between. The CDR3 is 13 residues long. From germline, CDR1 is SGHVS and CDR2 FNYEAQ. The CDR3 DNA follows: TGTGCCAGCAGCTTCGGGGGGGATCAGCCCCAGCATTTT. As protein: CASSFGGDQPQHF.

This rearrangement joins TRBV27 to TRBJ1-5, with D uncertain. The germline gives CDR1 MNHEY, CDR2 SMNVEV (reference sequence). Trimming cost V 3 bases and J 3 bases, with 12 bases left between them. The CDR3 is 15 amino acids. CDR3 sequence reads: CASSLAGRTNQPQHF. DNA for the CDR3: TGTGCCAGCAGTTTGGCGGGGAGGACCAATCAGCCCCAGCATTTT.

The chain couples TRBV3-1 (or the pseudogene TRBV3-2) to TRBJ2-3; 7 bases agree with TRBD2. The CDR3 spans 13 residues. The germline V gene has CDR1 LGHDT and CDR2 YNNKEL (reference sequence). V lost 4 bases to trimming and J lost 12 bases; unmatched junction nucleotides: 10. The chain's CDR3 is CASSPRGSGVQYF. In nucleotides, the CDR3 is TGTGCCAGCAGCCCGCGGGGGAGCGGGGTTCAGTATTTT.

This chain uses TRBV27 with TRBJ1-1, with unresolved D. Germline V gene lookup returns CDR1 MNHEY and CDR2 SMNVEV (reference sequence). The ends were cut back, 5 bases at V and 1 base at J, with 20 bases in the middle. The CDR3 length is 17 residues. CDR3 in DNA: TGTGCCAGCAGTCCCCAGGCTAATTCTGCTCGGAACACTGAAGCTTTCTTT. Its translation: CASSPQANSARNTEAFF.